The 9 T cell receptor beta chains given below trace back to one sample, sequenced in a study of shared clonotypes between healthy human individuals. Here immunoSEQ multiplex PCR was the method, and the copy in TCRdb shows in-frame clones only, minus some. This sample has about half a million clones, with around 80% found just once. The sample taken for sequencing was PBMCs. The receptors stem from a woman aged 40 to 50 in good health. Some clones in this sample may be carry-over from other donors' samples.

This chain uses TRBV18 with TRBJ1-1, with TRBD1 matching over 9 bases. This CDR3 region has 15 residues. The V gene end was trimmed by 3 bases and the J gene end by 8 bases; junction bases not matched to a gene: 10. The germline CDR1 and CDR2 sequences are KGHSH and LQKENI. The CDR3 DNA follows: TGTGCCAGCTCACCGACAGGACAGGGGAGAGAGGAAGCTTTCTTT. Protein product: CASSPTGQGREEAFF.

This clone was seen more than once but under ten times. The CDR3 nucleotides are TGCGCCAGCAGCTTAGACGGTAGTGACTATGGCTACACCTTC. This sequence encodes CASSLDGSDYGYTF. V gene TRBV5-1 combines with J gene TRBJ1-2; no firm D call. Trimming stripped 2 bases from V and 3 bases from J, with 11 bases between. Germline assignment: CDR1 SGHRS and CDR2 YFSETQ. CDR3 length equals 14 residues.

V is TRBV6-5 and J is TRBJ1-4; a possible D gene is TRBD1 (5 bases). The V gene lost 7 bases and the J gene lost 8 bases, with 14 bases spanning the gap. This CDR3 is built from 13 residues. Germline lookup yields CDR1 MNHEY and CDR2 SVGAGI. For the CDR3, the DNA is TGTGCCAGCACCGGGGGAGGCAGCGAAAAACTGTTTTTT. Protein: CASTGGGSEKLFF.

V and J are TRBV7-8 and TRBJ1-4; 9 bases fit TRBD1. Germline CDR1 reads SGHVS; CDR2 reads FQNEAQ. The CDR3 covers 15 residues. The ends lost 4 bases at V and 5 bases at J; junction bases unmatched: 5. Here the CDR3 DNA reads TGTGCCAGCAGCTCCACAGGGGGCAACAATGAAAAACTGTTTTTT. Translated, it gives CASSSTGGNNEKLFF.

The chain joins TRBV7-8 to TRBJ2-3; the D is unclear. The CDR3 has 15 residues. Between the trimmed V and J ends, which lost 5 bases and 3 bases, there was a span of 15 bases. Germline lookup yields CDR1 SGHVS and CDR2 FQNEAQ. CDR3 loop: CASSSRLRVTDTQYF. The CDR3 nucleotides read TGTGCCAGCAGCAGTCGCTTACGGGTGACAGATACGCAGTATTTT.

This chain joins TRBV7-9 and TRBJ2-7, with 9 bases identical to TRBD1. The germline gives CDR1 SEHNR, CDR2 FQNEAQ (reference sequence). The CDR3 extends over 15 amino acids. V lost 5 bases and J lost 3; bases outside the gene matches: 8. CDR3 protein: CASSLGTGNGYEQYF. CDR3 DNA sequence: TGTGCCAGCAGCCTCGGGACAGGGAACGGCTACGAGCAGTACTTC.

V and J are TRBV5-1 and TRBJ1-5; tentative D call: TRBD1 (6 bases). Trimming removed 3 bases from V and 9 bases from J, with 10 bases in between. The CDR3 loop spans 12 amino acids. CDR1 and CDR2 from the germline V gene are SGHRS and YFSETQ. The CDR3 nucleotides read TGCGCCAGCAGCTCGGAACAGGGGCCCCAGCATTTT. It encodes CASSSEQGPQHF.

This chain's CDR3 is CAISDSREGTDTQYF. For the CDR3, the DNA is TGTGCCATCAGTGATTCCCGGGAGGGCACAGATACGCAGTATTTT. The V and J genes are TRBV10-3 and TRBJ2-3; 7 nucleotides agree with TRBD2. This CDR3 contains 15 residues. Germline trimming cut 3 bases from V and 1 base from J; bases unmatched to any gene: 4. Germline CDR1 reads ENHRY; CDR2 reads SYGVKD.

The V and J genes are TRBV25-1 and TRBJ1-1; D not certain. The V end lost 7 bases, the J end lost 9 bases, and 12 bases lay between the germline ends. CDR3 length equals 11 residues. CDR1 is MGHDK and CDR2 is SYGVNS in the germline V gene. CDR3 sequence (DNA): TGTGCCAGCAAGAGAGACGGGAAAGCTTTCTTT. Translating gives CASKRDGKAFF.